This paragraph covers one T cell receptor (beta chain) sequence. Its antigen is not identified. Stated time point: week 47, end of study. Doses of 300 ug of mutant IDH1 20-mer peptide were given with topical imiquimod. The sample belongs to a study of a mutant IDH1 vaccine in newly diagnosed glioma. Using immunoSEQ multiplex PCR, the repertoire was profiled, and TCRdb retains in-frame clones only, with some absent. The repertoire includes approximately 58,000 clones, roughly 80% of them detected once, and about 4% sits in the top ten. Study-wide points: Pseudoprogression apparently tracked independently of changes in top peripheral T cell clonotypes.

The CDR3 is 16 amino acids. The V and J ends lost 3 bases and 8 bases, in that order; junction bases with no gene match: 15. In germline, CDR1 is SNHLY, CDR2 FYNNEI. This TCR came from a man aged 25-40 years with glioma. The rearrangement links TRBV2 to TRBJ1-2, with 7 nucleotides matching TRBD1. The sequencing used PBMCs, collected from a glioma patient whose treatment included an IDH1 peptide vaccine. The CDR3: CASSDPGTDGLGGYTF. The CDR3 bases are TGTGCCAGCAGTGATCCCGGGACAGATGGCCTAGGGGGCTACACCTTC.